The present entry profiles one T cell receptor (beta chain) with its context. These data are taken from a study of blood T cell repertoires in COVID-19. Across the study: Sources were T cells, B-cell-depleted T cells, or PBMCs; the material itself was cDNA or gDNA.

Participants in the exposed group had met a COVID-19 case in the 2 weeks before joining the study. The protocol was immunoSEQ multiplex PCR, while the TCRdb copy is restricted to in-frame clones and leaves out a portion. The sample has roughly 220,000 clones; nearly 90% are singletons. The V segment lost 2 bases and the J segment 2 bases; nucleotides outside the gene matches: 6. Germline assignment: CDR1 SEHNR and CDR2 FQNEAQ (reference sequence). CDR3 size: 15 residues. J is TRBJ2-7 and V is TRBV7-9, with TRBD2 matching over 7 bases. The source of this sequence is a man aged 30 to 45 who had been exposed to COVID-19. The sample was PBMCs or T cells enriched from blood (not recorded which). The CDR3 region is CASSLSGRGAYEQYF. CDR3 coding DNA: TGTGCCAGCAGCTTATCAGGCCGGGGGGCCTACGAGCAGTACTTC.